This TCR beta chain derives from a study of tumor-infiltrating lymphocytes in primary liver carcinoma. Overall study: Yields of productive TCRbeta reads ranged from roughly 3.5 to 7.13 million per sample and were similar across tissue types.

The germline V gene has CDR1 SGHDT and CDR2 YYEEEE. The CDR3 adds up to 12 amino acids, both ends counted. Investigators took RNA and DNA out together from roughly 21-30 mg of unsorted bulk tissue. From roughly 500 ng total RNA, TCR beta cDNA was generated with a primer in the constant region. Sequencing libraries for TCR beta derived from three nested multiplex PCR rounds that used slightly modified ARM-PCR. Running 9 to 10 cycles apiece, the first two PCR rounds relied on TRBV1-TRBV30 forward primers together with a C-beta reverse primer. MiXCR, applied by TCRdb to the multiplex PCR reads, yields one record per CDR3 protein. The sample lists some 130,000 distinct CDR3 sequences, around 65% occurring once. This clonotype was detected only once. Because it lacks the conserved phenylalanine or tryptophan at the end, this CDR3 is likely a read error. The limits of the CDR3 on the DNA are not certain, so only TCRdb's listed CDR3 is given.

This receptor was taken from a woman aged 60-70 years with primary liver carcinoma and hepatitis B virus infection. Sequenced sample: tumor-adjacent normal liver tissue. The chain joins TRBV5-6 to TRBJ2-7; TRBD1, as called in the table, went unchecked against the DNA. CDR3 residues: CASSLMPGHHSI.